These T cell receptor beta chains were read from a single sample in a study of cytomegalovirus exposure and HLA in healthy donors. Assay: immunoSEQ multiplex PCR; the TCRdb copy retains only in-frame clones and omits some. Among some 290,000 clones listed, roughly 87% were seen once. The sequencing input was PBMCs. These receptors came from a man aged 25 to 45 in good health and CMV-seronegative. The CDR3 runs from the conserved cysteine through the conserved F or W. D genes are given only for firm matches. Size tells how often a clone was seen (once, few, many) or the class of an expanded clone, and some rows leave it out.

>TRBV6-5|NA|NA|TRBJ2-7
CASSYSKMGTPYEQYF
TGTGCCAGCAGTTACTCGAAAATGGGCACACCCTACGAGCAGTACTTC
>TRBV5-1|TRBD2|NA|TRBJ2-3
CASSLAGGPDTQYF
TGCGCCAGCAGCTTAGCGGGGGGCCCAGATACGCAGTATTTT
>TRBV4-1|NA|NA|TRBJ1-2
CASSPQRGINYGYTF
TGCGCCAGCAGCCCCCAGCGGGGGATTAACTATGGCTACACCTTC
>TRBV4-3|NA|NA|TRBJ1-6
CASSQRVSGSPLHF
TGCGCCAGCAGCCAACGTGTGTCCGGTTCACCCCTCCACTTT
>TRBV6-6|NA|NA|TRBJ2-7
CASSDSGQGSYEQYF
TGTGCCAGCAGTGACTCAGGGCAGGGCTCCTACGAGCAGTACTTC
>TRBV5-4|NA|few|TRBJ2-7
CASSFRDSSEQYF
TGTGCCAGCAGCTTCCGGGACTCAAGCGAGCAGTACTTC
>TRBV4-1|NA|NA|TRBJ2-1
CASSPRGGGDSYNEQFF
TGCGCCAGCAGCCCCCGAGGAGGGGGCGACTCCTACAATGAGCAGTTCTTC
>TRBV9|TRBD2|NA|TRBJ2-3
CASSVAGGRYLTDTQYF
TGTGCCAGCAGCGTAGCGGGGGGACGATACCTTACAGATACGCAGTATTTT
>TRBV28|TRBD1|NA|TRBJ1-4
CASSIRGQGIANEKLFF
TGTGCCAGCAGTATAAGGGGACAGGGAATAGCTAATGAAAAACTGTTTTTT
>TRBV6-5|NA|NA|TRBJ2-3
CASSYSWGRLTDTQYF
TGTGCCAGCAGTTACTCCTGGGGCCGACTCACAGATACGCAGTATTTT
>TRBV6-5|TRBD1|NA|TRBJ2-7
CASSPRTGAYEQYF
TGTGCCAGCAGTCCCCGGACAGGGGCCTACGAGCAGTACTTC
>TRBV2|NA|NA|TRBJ2-2
CASSVGGATGELFF
TGTGCCAGCAGTGTAGGGGGGGCCACCGGGGAGCTGTTTTTT
>TRBV27|TRBD1|NA|TRBJ1-1
CASSLWWDSPRGF
TGTGCCAGCAGTTTATGGTGGGACAGCCCTAGGGGTTTT
>TRBV10-3|TRBD2|NA|TRBJ2-3
CAISESGVGGGATDTQYF
TGTGCCATCAGTGAGTCTGGCGTGGGCGGGGGGGCCACAGATACGCAGTATTTT